The 29 T cell receptor beta chains below were found in one sample sequenced in a study of shared clonotypes between healthy human individuals. Profiled with immunoSEQ multiplex PCR; TCRdb holds only in-frame clones, not every one. Among over 2 million clones listed, roughly 96% were seen once. The material sequenced was naive CD4+ T cells sorted from blood. The subset was: CD45RA+ positively selected. The receptor source for this set is a man aged 18 to 29 in good health.

The chain recombines TRBV7-3 with TRBJ1-3; TRBD1 matches 7 bases. The CDR3 is made up of 14 amino acids. After removal of 5 bases from V and 0 bases from J, the junction contained 1 base not matched to a gene. Looked up from germline, CDR1 is SGHTA and CDR2 is FQGTGA. The CDR3 loop is CASSQGDSGNTIYF. The CDR3 DNA reads TGTGCCAGCAGCCAGGGGGACTCTGGAAACACCATATATTTT. The whole variable domain, remainder taken from reference TRBV7-3 and TRBJ1-3, is GAGVSQTPSNKVTEKGKYVELRCDPISGHTALYWYRQSLGQGPEFLIYFQGTGAADDSGLPNDRFFAVRPEGSVSTLKIQRTERGDSAVYLCASSQGDSGNTIYFGEGSWLTVV.

A single count supports this clone. The chain joins TRBV6-1 to TRBJ2-5; D is ambiguous. Trimming pared 3 bases from V and 0 bases from J, leaving 8 bases between. The germline V gene encodes CDR1 MNHNS and CDR2 SASEGT. This CDR3 region has 14 residues. The CDR3 sequence is CASSDTSYQETQYF. CDR3 DNA sequence: TGTGCCAGCAGTGACACAAGTTACCAAGAGACCCAGTACTTC.

This clone came up once. This rearrangement joins TRBV4-1 to TRBJ2-5; possibly TRBD1 or TRBD2 for D (5 bases each). Germline V gives CDR1 MGHRA, CDR2 YSYEKL. There are 15 residues in the CDR3. Trimming shortened V by 3 bases and J by 5 bases, and 16 bases separated the two germline ends. The CDR3 spells CASSQGVMGYETQYF. As DNA, the CDR3 is TGCGCCAGCAGCCAGGGGGTAATGGGATACGAGACCCAGTACTTC.

This clone occurred a few times. The chain is built from TRBV2 and TRBJ1-6; D gene uncertain. V was clipped by 5 bases and J by 5 bases, with 10 bases between them. There are 14 residues in the CDR3. Germline CDR1 SNHLY, CDR2 FYNNEI. CDR3 loop: CASSQGRDNSPLHF. As DNA, the CDR3 is TGTGCCAGCAGTCAAGGACGGGATAATTCACCCCTCCACTTT. Looking up the rest from reference TRBV2 and TRBJ1-6 gives the full variable domain: EPEVTQTPSHQVTQMGQEVILRCVPISNHLYFYWYRQILGQKVEFLVSFYNNEISEKSEIFDDQFSVERPDGSNFTLKIRSTKLEDSAMYFCASSQGRDNSPLHFGNGTRLTVT.

The gene calls are TRBV4-1 and TRBJ2-1; possible D gene TRBD2, 5 bases. There are 20 residues in the CDR3. V lost 1 base and J lost 0, with 22 bases in between. Germline lookup yields CDR1 MGHRA and CDR2 YSYEKL. The DNA for the CDR3 is TGCGCCAGCAGCCAAGGAAAGTTGGGAGTCCCCTTGAGCTCCTACAATGAGCAGTTCTTC. Amino acid sequence: CASSQGKLGVPLSSYNEQFF.

The chain uses TRBV5-1 and TRBJ2-1; 8 nucleotides match TRBD2. V shed 1 base and J 6 bases; nucleotides not matched to a gene: 3. CDR3 length equals 14 residues. CDR1 is SGHRS and CDR2 is YFSETQ in the germline V gene. CDR3 bases: TGCGCCAGCAGCTTGCGACTAGCGTTCAATGAGCAGTTCTTC. Translated: CASSLRLAFNEQFF.

This clone was observed once. The gene calls are TRBV7-2 and TRBJ2-3, with 16 bases fitting TRBD2. V trimming: 3 bases; J trimming: 4 bases; junction bases outside the gene matches: 7. This CDR3 has 18 amino acids. From germline, CDR1 is SGHTA and CDR2 FQGNSA. CDR3 residues: CASSFNLGLAGGPDTQYF. DNA for the CDR3: TGTGCCAGCAGCTTTAACCTGGGACTAGCGGGAGGGCCAGATACGCAGTATTTT.

The chain joins TRBV4-3 to TRBJ2-5, with TRBD1 identical over 7 bases. The V gene end was trimmed by 1 base and the J gene end by 5 bases; junction bases not matched to a gene: 7. Germline-derived CDR1 and CDR2 are LGHNA and YSLEER. The CDR3 extends over 15 amino acids. The CDR3 region has the DNA TGCGCCAGCAGCCAAGGGGACAGCGATCCTGAGACCCAGTACTTC. Its translation is CASSQGDSDPETQYF.

CDR3 nucleotides: TGTGCCAGCAGTAGGGGCCCAGGCTACTATGGCTACACCTTC. Its translation is CASSRGPGYYGYTF. This rearrangement joins TRBV6-5 to TRBJ1-2; the D gene is possibly TRBD1 (5 bases). Germline V gene sequence: CDR1 MNHEY, CDR2 SVGAGI. The CDR3 is 14 amino acids. The V end lost 5 bases, the J end lost 3 bases, and 13 bases lay between the germline ends.

This clone was detected once. The rearrangement uses TRBV4-1 and TRBJ2-7; D tentatively fits TRBD1 or TRBD2 (5 bases each). V was cut by 7 bases and J by 3 bases, with 19 bases left in between. CDR1 and CDR2 from the germline V gene are MGHRA and YSYEKL. CDR3 length: 15 amino acids. In DNA, the CDR3 is TGCGCCAGCACCTCTGGGGACGGCGTCGGCTACGAGCAGTACTTC. The encoded protein is CASTSGDGVGYEQYF.

V gene TRBV4-2 combines with J gene TRBJ1-3, with D hard to call. V shed 0 bases and J shed 0 bases, with 12 bases lying between them. The CDR3 is made up of 17 amino acids. CDR1 and CDR2 from the germline V gene are LGHNA and YNFKEQ. In DNA form, the CDR3 reads TGTGCCAGCAGCCAAGATTCGCGGGCCCTCTCTGGAAACACCATATATTTT. This codes for CASSQDSRALSGNTIYF.

In this sample, this clone turned up a few times. This chain uses TRBV5-1 with TRBJ2-3; 11 bases line up with TRBD2. This CDR3 comprises 16 residues. With 4 bases clipped from V and 4 bases from J, the junction kept 8 bases outside the gene matches. CDR1 is SGHRS, CDR2 YFSETQ, per germline. CDR3 in DNA: TGCGCCAGCAGCGACCGACTAGCGGGAAGGGCAGATACGCAGTATTTT. This sequence encodes CASSDRLAGRADTQYF. Full variable domain (missing parts from reference TRBV5-1 and TRBJ2-3): KAGVTQTPRYLIKTRGQQVTLSCSPISGHRSVSWYQQTPGQGLQFLFEYFSETQRNKGNFPGRFSGRQFSNSRSEMNVSTLELGDSALYLCASSDRLAGRADTQYFGPGTRLTVL.

The V and J genes are TRBV5-1 and TRBJ2-2; D is unresolved. There are 12 residues in the CDR3. Deletions cut 4 bases from V and 7 bases from J, with 8 bases between. Germline lookup yields CDR1 SGHRS and CDR2 YFSETQ. CDR3 DNA: TGCGCCAGCAGCCCCCTCGTCGGGGAGCTGTTTTTT. Translated: CASSPLVGELFF. The complete variable domain, with remaining parts taken from reference TRBV5-1 and TRBJ2-2, reads KAGVTQTPRYLIKTRGQQVTLSCSPISGHRSVSWYQQTPGQGLQFLFEYFSETQRNKGNFPGRFSGRQFSNSRSEMNVSTLELGDSALYLCASSPLVGELFFGEGSRLTVL.

This chain links TRBV5-6 with TRBJ2-1; no clear D. Germline values: CDR1 SGHDT, CDR2 YYEEEE. V lost 5 bases and J lost 5, with 8 bases in between. The CDR3 covers 12 residues. CDR3 coding DNA: TGTGCCAGCAGTGGTGCCCACAATGAGCAGTTCTTC. Translation gives CASSGAHNEQFF.

In the case of this clone: This same CDR3 is encoded by further DNA sequences in the sample. The chain carries TRBV27 and TRBJ1-4; 9 bases agree with TRBD1. Germline-derived CDR1 and CDR2 are MNHEY and SMNVEV (reference sequence). The CDR3 runs to 14 residues. The V gene end was trimmed by 5 bases and the J gene end by 8 bases; junction bases not matched to a gene: 6. CDR3 in amino acids: CASSRQGVGEKLFF. CDR3 in DNA: TGTGCCAGCAGTAGACAGGGGGTCGGGGAAAAACTGTTTTTT.

In regard to this clone: Other DNA sequences in this specimen translate into the identical CDR3. The chain uses TRBV5-1 and TRBJ2-7, with a weak D call TRBD1 (6 bases). Trimming removed 4 bases at V and 4 bases at J, with 12 bases between. Germline lookup yields CDR1 SGHRS and CDR2 YFSETQ. The CDR3 runs to 13 residues. As DNA, the CDR3 is TGCGCCAGCAGCCCGGGACAAGAATACGAGCAGTACTTC. It translates to CASSPGQEYEQYF. The whole variable domain, filled in from reference TRBV5-1 and TRBJ2-7, reads KAGVTQTPRYLIKTRGQQVTLSCSPISGHRSVSWYQQTPGQGLQFLFEYFSETQRNKGNFPGRFSGRQFSNSRSEMNVSTLELGDSALYLCASSPGQEYEQYFGPGTRLTVT.

The V gene is TRBV29-1, the J gene TRBJ1-4; the D is unclear. V lost 4 bases, J lost 10 bases, and 19 bases lay in between. Looked up from germline, CDR1 is SQVTM and CDR2 is ANQGSEA. CDR3 length equals 14 residues. CDR3 DNA sequence: TGCAGCGTTGTAAGCCCCCGACTGCCCGGAAAACTGTTTTTT. Translation gives CSVVSPRLPGKLFF.

The rearrangement links TRBV6-5 to TRBJ1-6; D is unclear. Trimming left V 7 bases short and J 7 bases short, with 17 bases between. This CDR3 comprises 15 residues. The germline gives CDR1 MNHEY, CDR2 SVGAGI. The CDR3 reads CASTLSGSLNSPLHF. In DNA, the CDR3 is TGTGCCAGCACCCTCTCCGGGTCGTTAAATTCACCCCTCCACTTT.

The V and J genes are TRBV10-3 and TRBJ2-1; 7 bases agree with TRBD2. Germline CDR1 ENHRY, CDR2 SYGVKD. With V trimmed by 7 bases and J by 7 bases, 13 bases remained unmatched. The CDR3 covers 15 residues. The CDR3 here is CAINPTGGSLNEQFF. For the CDR3, the DNA is TGTGCCATCAACCCCACTGGCGGGAGTCTAAATGAGCAGTTCTTC.

The chain is built from TRBV18 and TRBJ2-5, with 7 nucleotides matching TRBD1. Trimming took 2 bases from V and 5 from J; bases not matched to a gene: 8. Germline V gene lookup returns CDR1 KGHSH and CDR2 LQKENI. This CDR3 is built from 15 residues. Written as DNA, the CDR3 is TGTGCCAGCTCACCAGGGACAACAGGGGTGGAGACCCAGTACTTC. It specifies CASSPGTTGVETQYF.

V is TRBV4-1 and J is TRBJ1-5; D remains unclear. The V gene's germline CDR1 is MGHRA and CDR2 YSYEKL. V shed 2 bases and J shed 2 bases, with 10 bases lying between them. The CDR3 loop spans 15 amino acids. In nucleotides, the CDR3 is TGCGCCAGCAGCCAAATTTGGATCGGCAATCAGCCCCAGCATTTT. This encodes CASSQIWIGNQPQHF.

The chain employs TRBV6-5 and TRBJ2-7; perhaps TRBD1 as D (6 bases). Germline CDR1 MNHEY, CDR2 SVGAGI. This CDR3 spans 13 amino acids. Trimming removed 5 bases from V and 2 bases from J, with 10 bases in between. CDR3 sequence reads: CASSRDIAYEQYF. DNA for the CDR3: TGTGCCAGCAGTCGGGACATCGCCTACGAGCAGTACTTC.

The chain has TRBV6-1 and TRBJ2-3; D not resolved. CDR3 length: 14 residues. The V end was cut by 7 bases, the J end by 0 bases, with 11 bases between. From germline, CDR1 is MNHNS and CDR2 SASEGT. CDR3 region: CASIHYVSTDTQYF. CDR3 DNA: TGTGCCAGCATTCATTATGTGAGCACAGATACGCAGTATTTT.

The chain has TRBV7-2 and TRBJ1-1, with TRBD1 matching over 7 bases. CDR1 SGHTA and CDR2 FQGNSA come from the germline V gene. After removal of 2 bases from V and 8 bases from J, the junction contained 11 bases not matched to a gene. The CDR3 is made up of 15 amino acids. This chain's CDR3 is CASSLSGTATPEAFF. The CDR3 DNA follows: TGTGCCAGCAGCTTATCCGGGACAGCCACCCCGGAAGCTTTCTTT.

V is TRBV5-1 and J is TRBJ1-1; D is ambiguous. The CDR3 loop spans 13 amino acids. The V end was cut by 0 bases, the J end by 11 bases, with 14 bases between. Looked up from germline, CDR1 is SGHRS and CDR2 is YFSETQ. For the CDR3, the DNA is TGCGCCAGCAGCTTGGTTGAGGGAGATGGGGCTTTCTTT. Translated, it gives CASSLVEGDGAFF.

This chain connects TRBV29-1 to TRBJ1-3, with D unresolved. Germline V lookup: CDR1 SQVTM, CDR2 ANQGSEA. V lost 4 bases to trimming and J lost 2 bases, with 6 bases between them. This CDR3 has 12 residues. This chain's CDR3 is CSVARPGNTIYF. The CDR3 DNA reads TGCAGCGTTGCGCGTCCTGGAAACACCATATATTTT.

The rearrangement joins TRBV30 to TRBJ1-2; no clear D gene. In germline, CDR1 is GTSNPN, CDR2 SVGIG (reference sequence). Trimming took 5 bases from V and 0 from J, leaving 16 bases between them. The CDR3 has 15 residues. The CDR3: CAWGRGPLANYGYTF. DNA of the CDR3: TGTGCCTGGGGGAGAGGGCCTCTAGCTAACTATGGCTACACCTTC.

V gene TRBV4-3 combines with J gene TRBJ2-7, with D unresolved. V lost 0 bases and J lost 6, with 15 bases in between. Germline CDR1 LGHNA, CDR2 YSLEER. The CDR3 runs to 15 residues. DNA for the CDR3: TGCGCCAGCAGCCAAGAAAGTACCGTCCGCGGCGAGCAGTACTTC. It codes for CASSQESTVRGEQYF.

J is TRBJ1-1 and V is TRBV28; maybe TRBD1 (5 bases). This CDR3 comprises 13 residues. Germline CDR1 MDHEN, CDR2 SYDVKM. V was trimmed by 6 bases and J by 9 bases, leaving 17 bases between them. The CDR3, as DNA: TGTGCCAGCAGCCCAAGGGGTGGGCAGAAAGCTTTCTTT. This gives the protein CASSPRGGQKAFF.